This TCR beta chain appears in the sequencing data of a study of lymphopenia after photon versus proton radiotherapy. Profiling relied on immunoSEQ multiplex PCR, and the TCRdb table lists in-frame clones only, not all of them. The data contain tens of thousands of clones, 65% to 90% of them singletons. Germline lookup yields CDR1 SGHVS and CDR2 FQNEAQ. V lost 4 bases to trimming and J lost 2 bases, with 11 bases between them. This CDR3 has 14 residues. The sample consisted of peripheral blood, taken from a patient treated with photon-based radiotherapy. The genes are TRBV7-8 and TRBJ1-1; D is ambiguous. This receptor was identified in a middle-aged man with gastric cancer. The CDR3: CASSSPGPNTEAFF. DNA of the CDR3: TGTGCCAGCAGCTCCCCGGGCCCAAACACTGAAGCTTTCTTT.